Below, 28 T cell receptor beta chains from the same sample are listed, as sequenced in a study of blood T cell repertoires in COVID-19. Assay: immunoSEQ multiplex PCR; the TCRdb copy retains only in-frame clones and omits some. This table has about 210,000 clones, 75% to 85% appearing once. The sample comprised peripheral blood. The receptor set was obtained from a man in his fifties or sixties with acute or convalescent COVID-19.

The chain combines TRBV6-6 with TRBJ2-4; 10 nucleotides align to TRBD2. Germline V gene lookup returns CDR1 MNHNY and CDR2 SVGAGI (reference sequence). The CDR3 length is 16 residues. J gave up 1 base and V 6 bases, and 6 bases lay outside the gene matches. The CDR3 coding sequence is TGTGCCAGCAGCCAAACAGCGGGAGGGGCCAAAAACATTCAGTACTTC. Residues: CASSQTAGGAKNIQYF.

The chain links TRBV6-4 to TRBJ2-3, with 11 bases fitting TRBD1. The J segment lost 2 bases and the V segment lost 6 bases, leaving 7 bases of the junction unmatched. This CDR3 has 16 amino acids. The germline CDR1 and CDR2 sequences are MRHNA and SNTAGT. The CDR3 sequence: CASSKDRGHPTDTQYF. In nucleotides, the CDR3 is TGTGCCAGCAGCAAGGACAGGGGGCACCCCACAGATACGCAGTATTTT.

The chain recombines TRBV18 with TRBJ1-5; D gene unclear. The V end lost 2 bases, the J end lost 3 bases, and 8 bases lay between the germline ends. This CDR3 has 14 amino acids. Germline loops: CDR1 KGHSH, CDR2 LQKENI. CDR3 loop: CASSPGQTNQPQHF. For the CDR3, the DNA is TGTGCCAGCTCACCAGGGCAGACCAATCAGCCCCAGCATTTT. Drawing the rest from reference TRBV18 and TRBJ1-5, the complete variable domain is NAGVMQNPRHLVRRRGQEARLRCSPMKGHSHVYWYRQLPEEGLKFMVYLQKENIIDESGMPKERFSAEFPKEGPSILRIQQVVRGDSAAYFCASSPGQTNQPQHFGDGTRLSIL.

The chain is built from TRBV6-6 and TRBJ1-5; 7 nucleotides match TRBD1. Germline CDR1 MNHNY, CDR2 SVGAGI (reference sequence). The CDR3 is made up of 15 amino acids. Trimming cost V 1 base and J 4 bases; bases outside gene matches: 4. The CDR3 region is CASSYWDRPNQPQHF. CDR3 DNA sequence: TGTGCCAGCAGTTACTGGGACAGACCGAATCAGCCCCAGCATTTT.

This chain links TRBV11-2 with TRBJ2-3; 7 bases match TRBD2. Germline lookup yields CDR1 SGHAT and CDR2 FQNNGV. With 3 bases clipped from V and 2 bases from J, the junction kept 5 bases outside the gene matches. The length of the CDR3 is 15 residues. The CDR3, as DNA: TGTGCCAGCAGCTTTACTAGCGCTAACACAGATACGCAGTATTTT. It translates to CASSFTSANTDTQYF.

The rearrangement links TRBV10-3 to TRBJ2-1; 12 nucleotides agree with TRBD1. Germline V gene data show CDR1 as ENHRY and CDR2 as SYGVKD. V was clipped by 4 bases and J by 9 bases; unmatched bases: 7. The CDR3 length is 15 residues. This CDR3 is CAISGYGTGGGEQFF. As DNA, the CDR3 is TGTGCCATCAGTGGATACGGGACAGGGGGCGGTGAGCAGTTCTTC.

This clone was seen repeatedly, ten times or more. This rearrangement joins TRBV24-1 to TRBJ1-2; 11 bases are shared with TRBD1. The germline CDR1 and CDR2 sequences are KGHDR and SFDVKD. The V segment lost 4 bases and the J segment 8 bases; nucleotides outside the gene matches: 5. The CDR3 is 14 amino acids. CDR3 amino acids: CATSEGQGAVGYTF. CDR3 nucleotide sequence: TGTGCCACCAGTGAAGGACAGGGGGCAGTCGGCTACACCTTC.

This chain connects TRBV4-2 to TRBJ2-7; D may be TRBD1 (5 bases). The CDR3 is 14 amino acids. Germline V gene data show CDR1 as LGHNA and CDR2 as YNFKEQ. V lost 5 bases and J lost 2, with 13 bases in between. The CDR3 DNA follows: TGTGCCAGCAGCAAGCAGGGTAATCCCTACGAGCAGTACTTC. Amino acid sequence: CASSKQGNPYEQYF.

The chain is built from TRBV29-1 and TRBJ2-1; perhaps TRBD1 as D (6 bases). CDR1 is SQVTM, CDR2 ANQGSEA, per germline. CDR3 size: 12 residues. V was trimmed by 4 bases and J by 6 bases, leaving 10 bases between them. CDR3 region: CSVGRGVNEQFF. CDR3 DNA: TGCAGCGTTGGCAGGGGAGTCAATGAGCAGTTCTTC.

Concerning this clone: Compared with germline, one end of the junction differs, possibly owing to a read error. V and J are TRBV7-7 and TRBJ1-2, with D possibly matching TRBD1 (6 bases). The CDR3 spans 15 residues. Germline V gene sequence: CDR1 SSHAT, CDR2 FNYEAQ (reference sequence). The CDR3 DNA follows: TGTGCTAGCAGCCCCTGGTCAGGGGTGATCTATGGCTACACCTTC. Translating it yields CASSPWSGVIYGYTF.

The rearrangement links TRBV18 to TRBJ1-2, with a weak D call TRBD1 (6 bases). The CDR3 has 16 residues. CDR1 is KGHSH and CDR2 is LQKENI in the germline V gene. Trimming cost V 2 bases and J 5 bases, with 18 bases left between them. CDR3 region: CASSPAPGAKTYGYTF. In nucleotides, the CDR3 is TGTGCCAGCTCACCAGCCCCAGGGGCGAAGACGTATGGCTACACCTTC.

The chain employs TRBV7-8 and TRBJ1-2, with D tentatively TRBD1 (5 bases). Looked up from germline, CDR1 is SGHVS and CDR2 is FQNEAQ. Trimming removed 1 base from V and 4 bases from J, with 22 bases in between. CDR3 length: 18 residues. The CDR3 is CASSLERTPSRGIYGYTF. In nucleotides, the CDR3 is TGTGCCAGCAGCTTAGAAAGAACGCCCTCCCGGGGGATCTATGGCTACACCTTC.

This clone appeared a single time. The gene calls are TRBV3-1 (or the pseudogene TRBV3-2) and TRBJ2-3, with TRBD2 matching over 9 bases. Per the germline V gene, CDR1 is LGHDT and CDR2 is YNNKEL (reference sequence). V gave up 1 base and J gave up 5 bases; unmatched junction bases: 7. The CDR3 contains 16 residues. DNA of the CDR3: TGTGCCAGCAGCCAAGTAGGAGCGGGAGGACGAGATACGCAGTATTTT. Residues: CASSQVGAGGRDTQYF.

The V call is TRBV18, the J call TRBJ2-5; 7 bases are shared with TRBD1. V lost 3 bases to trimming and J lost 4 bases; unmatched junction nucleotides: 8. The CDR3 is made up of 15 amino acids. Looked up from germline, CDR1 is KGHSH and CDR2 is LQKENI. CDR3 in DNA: TGTGCCAGCTCACCCGCCCTCGGGACAGTAGAGACCCAGTACTTC. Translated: CASSPALGTVETQYF.

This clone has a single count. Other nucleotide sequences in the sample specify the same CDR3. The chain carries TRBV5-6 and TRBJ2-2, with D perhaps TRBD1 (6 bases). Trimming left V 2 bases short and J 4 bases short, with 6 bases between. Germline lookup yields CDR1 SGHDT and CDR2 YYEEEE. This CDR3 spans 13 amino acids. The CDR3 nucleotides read TGTGCCAGCAGCTTCAGGGGCACCGGGGAGCTGTTTTTT. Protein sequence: CASSFRGTGELFF.

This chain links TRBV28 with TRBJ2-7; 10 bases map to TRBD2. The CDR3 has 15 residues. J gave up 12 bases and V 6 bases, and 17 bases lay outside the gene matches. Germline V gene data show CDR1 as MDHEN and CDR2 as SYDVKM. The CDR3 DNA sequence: TGTGCCAGCAGATCCAAACTAGCGGGACGCGACCGGGTGTACTTC. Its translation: CASRSKLAGRDRVYF. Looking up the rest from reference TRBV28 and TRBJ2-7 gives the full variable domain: DVKVTQSSRYLVKRTGEKVFLECVQDMDHENMFWYRQDPGLGLRLIYFSYDVKMKEKGDIPEGYSVSREKKERFSLILESASTNQTSMYLCASRSKLAGRDRVYFGPGTRLTVT.

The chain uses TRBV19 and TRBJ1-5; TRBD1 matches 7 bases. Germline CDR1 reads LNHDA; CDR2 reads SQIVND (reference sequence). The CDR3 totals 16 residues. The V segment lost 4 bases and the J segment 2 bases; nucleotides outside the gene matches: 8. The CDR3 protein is CASSTPSTGRNQPQHF. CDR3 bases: TGTGCCAGTAGTACTCCCTCGACAGGGCGCAATCAGCCCCAGCATTTT. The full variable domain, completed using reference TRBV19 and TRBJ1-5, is DGGITQSPKYLFRKEGQNVTLSCEQNLNHDAMYWYRQDPGQGLRLIYYSQIVNDFQKGDIAEGYSVSREKKESFPLTVTSAQKNPTAFYLCASSTPSTGRNQPQHFGDGTRLSIL.

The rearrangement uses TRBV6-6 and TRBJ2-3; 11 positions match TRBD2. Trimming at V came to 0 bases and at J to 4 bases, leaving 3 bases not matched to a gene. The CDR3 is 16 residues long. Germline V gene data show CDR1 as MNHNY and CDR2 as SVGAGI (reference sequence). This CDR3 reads CASSYSRTSGSDTQYF. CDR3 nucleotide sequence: TGTGCCAGCAGTTACTCGAGGACTAGCGGGTCAGATACGCAGTATTTT.

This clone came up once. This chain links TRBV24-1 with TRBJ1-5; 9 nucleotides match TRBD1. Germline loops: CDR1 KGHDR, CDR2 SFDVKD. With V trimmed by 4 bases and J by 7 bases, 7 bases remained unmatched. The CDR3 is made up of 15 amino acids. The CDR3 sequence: CATSEATGGEQPQHF. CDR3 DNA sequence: TGTGCCACCAGTGAAGCTACAGGGGGCGAGCAGCCCCAGCATTTT.

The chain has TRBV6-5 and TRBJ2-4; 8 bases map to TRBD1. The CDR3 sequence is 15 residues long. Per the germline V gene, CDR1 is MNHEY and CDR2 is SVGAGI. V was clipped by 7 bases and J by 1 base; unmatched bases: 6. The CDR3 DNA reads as TGTGCCAGCAATCTCAGGGGGCGGGCCAAAAACATTCAGTACTTC. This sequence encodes CASNLRGRAKNIQYF.

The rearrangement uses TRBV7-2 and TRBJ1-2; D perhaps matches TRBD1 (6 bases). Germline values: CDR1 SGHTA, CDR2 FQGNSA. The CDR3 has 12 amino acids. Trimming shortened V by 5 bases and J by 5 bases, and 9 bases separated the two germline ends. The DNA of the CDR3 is TGTGCCAGCAGCAAAGGGGGATATGGCTACACCTTC. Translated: CASSKGGYGYTF.

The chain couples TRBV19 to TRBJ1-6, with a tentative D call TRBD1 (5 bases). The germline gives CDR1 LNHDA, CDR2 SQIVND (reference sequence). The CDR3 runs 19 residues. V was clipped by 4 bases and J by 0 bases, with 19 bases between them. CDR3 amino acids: CASSTSGVKGSSYNSPLHF. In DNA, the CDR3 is TGTGCCAGTAGTACCTCGGGGGTAAAGGGGAGCTCCTATAATTCACCCCTCCACTTT.

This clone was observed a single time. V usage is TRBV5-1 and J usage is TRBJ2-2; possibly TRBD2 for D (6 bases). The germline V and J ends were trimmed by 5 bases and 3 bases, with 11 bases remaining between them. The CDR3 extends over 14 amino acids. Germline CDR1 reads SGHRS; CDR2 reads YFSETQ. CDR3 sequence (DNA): TGCGCCAGCAGGGGGACGGGGGACACCGGGGAGCTGTTTTTT. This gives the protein CASRGTGDTGELFF.

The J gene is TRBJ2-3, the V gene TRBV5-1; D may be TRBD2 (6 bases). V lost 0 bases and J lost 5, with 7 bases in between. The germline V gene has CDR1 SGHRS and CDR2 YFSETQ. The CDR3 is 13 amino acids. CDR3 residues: CASSLGRGDTQYF. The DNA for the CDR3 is TGCGCCAGCAGCTTGGGGAGGGGAGATACGCAGTATTTT. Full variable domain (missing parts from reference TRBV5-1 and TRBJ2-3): KAGVTQTPRYLIKTRGQQVTLSCSPISGHRSVSWYQQTPGQGLQFLFEYFSETQRNKGNFPGRFSGRQFSNSRSEMNVSTLELGDSALYLCASSLGRGDTQYFGPGTRLTVL.

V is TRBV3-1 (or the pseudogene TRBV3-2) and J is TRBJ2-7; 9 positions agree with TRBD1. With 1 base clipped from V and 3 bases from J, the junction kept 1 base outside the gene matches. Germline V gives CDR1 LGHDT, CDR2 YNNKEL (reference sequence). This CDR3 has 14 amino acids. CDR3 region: CASSQGTGDYEQYF. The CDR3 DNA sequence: TGTGCCAGCAGCCAAGGGACAGGGGACTACGAGCAGTACTTC.

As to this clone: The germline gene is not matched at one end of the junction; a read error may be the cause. In DNA, the CDR3 is TGTGTTAGTGGGACAAATTTTTATTTCTTC. Its translation: CVSGTNFYFF. This chain joins TRBV12-5 and TRBJ2-1; tentative D call: TRBD1 (6 bases). Germline values: CDR1 LGHNT, CDR2 FRNRAP. CDR3 length: 10 residues.

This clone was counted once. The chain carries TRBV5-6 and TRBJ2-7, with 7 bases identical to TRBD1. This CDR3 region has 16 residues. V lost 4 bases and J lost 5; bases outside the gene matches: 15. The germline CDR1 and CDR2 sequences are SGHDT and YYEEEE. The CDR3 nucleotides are TGTGCCAGCAGCCAAGTACAGGGGTTGAGGCTCCACGAGCAGTACTTC. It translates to CASSQVQGLRLHEQYF.

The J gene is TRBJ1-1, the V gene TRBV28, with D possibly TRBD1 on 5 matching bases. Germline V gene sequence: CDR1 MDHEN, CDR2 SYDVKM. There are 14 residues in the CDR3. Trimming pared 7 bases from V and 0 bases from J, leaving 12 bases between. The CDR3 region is CASTVGGVNTEAFF. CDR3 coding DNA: TGTGCCAGCACAGTTGGAGGGGTGAACACTGAAGCTTTCTTT.